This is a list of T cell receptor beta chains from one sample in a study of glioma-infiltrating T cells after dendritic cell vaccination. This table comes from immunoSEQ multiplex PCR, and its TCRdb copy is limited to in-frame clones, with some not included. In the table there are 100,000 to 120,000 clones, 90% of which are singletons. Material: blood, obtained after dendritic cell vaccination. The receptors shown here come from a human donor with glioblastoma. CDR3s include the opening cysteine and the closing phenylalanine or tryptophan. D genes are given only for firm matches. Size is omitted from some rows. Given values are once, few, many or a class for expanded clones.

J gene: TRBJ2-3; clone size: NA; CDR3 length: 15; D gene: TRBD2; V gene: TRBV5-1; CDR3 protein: CASSLSGTSTDTQYF; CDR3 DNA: TGCGCCAGCTCCCTCAGCGGGACTAGCACAGATACGCAGTATTTT
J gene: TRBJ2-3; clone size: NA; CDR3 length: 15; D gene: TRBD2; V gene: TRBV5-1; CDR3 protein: CASSFERGGKDTQYF; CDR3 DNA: TGCGCCAGCAGCTTCGAGCGGGGGGGAAAAGATACGCAGTATTTT
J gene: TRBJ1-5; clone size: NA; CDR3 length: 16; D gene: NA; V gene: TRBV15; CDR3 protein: CATSTLDSYSNQPQHF; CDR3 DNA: TGTGCCACCAGCACTTTGGACAGCTATAGCAATCAGCCCCAGCATTTT
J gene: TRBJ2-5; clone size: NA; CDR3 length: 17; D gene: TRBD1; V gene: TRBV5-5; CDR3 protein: CASSWEHGTGFQETQYF; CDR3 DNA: TGTGCCAGCAGCTGGGAACACGGGACAGGGTTCCAAGAGACCCAGTACTTC
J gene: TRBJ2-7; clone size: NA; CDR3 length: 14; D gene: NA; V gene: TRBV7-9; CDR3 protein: CASSSEGRPYEQYF; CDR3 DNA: TGTGCCAGCAGCTCGGAGGGACGTCCTTACGAGCAGTACTTC
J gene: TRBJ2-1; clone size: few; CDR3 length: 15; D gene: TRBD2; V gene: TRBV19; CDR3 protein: CASGGLAGGRNEQFF; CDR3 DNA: TGTGCCAGTGGGGGACTAGCGGGAGGCCGCAATGAGCAGTTCTTC
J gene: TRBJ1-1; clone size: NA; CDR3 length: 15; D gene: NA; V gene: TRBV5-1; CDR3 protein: CASSLDSISHTEAFF; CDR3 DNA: TGCGCCAGCAGCTTGGACTCAATTTCACACACTGAAGCTTTCTTT
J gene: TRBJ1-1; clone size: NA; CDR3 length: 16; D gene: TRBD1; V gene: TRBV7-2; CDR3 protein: CASSSKGGSMNTEAFF; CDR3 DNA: TGTGCCAGCAGCTCTAAAGGGGGCAGTATGAACACTGAAGCTTTCTTT
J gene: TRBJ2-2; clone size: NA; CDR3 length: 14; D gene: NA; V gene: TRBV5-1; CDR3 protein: CASSLAGYTGELFF; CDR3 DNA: TGCGCCAGCAGCTTGGCAGGGTACACCGGGGAGCTGTTTTTT
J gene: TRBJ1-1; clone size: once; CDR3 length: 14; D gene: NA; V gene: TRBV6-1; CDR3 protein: CASSEAGGPNKAFF; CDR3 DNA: TGTGCCAGCAGTGAAGCCGGGGGTCCCAACAAAGCTTTCTTT
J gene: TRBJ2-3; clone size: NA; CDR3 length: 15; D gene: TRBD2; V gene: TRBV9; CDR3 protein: CASSVGTSSTDTQYF; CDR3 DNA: TGTGCCAGCAGCGTAGGGACTAGTTCCACAGATACGCAGTATTTT
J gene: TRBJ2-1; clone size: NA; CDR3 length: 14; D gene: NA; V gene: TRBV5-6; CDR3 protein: CASSPPGPYNEQFF; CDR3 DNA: TGTGCCAGCAGCCCCCCTGGCCCCTACAATGAGCAGTTCTTC
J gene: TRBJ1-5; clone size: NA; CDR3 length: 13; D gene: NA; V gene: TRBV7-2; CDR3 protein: CASSTGFGQPQHF; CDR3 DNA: TGTGCCAGCAGTACGGGGTTCGGGCAGCCCCAGCATTTT
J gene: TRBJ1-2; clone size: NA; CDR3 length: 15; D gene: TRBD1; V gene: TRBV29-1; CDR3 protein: CSVEDLGTGGSGYTF; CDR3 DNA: TGCAGCGTTGAAGATCTGGGTACAGGGGGCAGTGGCTACACCTTC
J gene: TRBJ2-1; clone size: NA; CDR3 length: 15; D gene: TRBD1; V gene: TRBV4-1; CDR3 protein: CASRVQGTSYNEQFF; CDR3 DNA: TGCGCCAGCAGAGTACAGGGGACAAGTTACAATGAGCAGTTCTTC
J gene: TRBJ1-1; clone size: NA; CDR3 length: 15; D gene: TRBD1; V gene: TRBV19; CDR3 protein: CASSMGGQGSTEAFF; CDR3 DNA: TGTGCCAGTAGTATGGGGGGACAGGGGAGCACTGAAGCTTTCTTT
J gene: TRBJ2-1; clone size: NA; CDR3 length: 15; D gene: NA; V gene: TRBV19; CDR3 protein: CASSIEWQTYNEQFF; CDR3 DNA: TGTGCCAGTAGTATAGAGTGGCAGACATACAATGAGCAGTTCTTC
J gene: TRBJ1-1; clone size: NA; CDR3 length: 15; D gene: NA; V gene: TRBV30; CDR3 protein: CAWRAQGGWNTEAFF; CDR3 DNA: TGTGCCTGGAGGGCCCAAGGGGGATGGAACACTGAAGCTTTCTTT
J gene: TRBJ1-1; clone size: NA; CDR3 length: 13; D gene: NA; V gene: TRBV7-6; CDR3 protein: CASSLEGHTEAFF; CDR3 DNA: TGTGCCAGCAGCTTGGAGGGCCACACTGAAGCTTTCTTT
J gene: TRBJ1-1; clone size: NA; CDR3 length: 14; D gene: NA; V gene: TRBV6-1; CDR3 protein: CASRPLGVNTEAFF; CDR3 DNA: TGTGCCAGCCGACCGTTAGGGGTGAACACTGAAGCTTTCTTT
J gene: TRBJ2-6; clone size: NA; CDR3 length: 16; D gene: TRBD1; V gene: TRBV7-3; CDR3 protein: CASSFTGQGGANVLTF; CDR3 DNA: TGTGCCAGCAGCTTCACGGGACAGGGTGGGGCCAACGTCCTGACTTTC
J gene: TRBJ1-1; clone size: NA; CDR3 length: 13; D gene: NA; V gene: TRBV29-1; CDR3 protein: CSVRLGGNTEAFF; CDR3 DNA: TGCAGCGTGAGACTGGGGGGGAACACTGAAGCTTTCTTT
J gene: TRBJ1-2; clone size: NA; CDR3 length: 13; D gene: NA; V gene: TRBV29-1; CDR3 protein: CSVLNKGLNGYTF; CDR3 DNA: TGCAGCGTACTTAACAAGGGGCTGAATGGCTACACCTTC
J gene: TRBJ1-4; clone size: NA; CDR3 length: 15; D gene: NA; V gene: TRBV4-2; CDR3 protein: CASSQEARGNEKLFF; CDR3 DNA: TGTGCCAGCAGCCAAGAAGCAAGGGGTAATGAAAAACTGTTTTTT
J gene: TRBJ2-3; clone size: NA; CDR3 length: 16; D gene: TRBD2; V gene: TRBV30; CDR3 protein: CAWKTAGAVGADTQYF; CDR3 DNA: TGTGCCTGGAAAACAGCGGGAGCCGTAGGCGCAGATACGCAGTATTTT
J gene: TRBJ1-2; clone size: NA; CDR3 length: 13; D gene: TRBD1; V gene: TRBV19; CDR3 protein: CASRDQGASGYTF; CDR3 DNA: TGTGCCAGTAGGGACCAGGGGGCGAGTGGCTACACCTTC
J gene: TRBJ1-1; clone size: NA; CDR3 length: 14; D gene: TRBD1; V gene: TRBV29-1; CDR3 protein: CSVEARQGNTEAFF; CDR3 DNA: TGCAGCGTTGAGGCTAGACAGGGGAACACTGAAGCTTTCTTT
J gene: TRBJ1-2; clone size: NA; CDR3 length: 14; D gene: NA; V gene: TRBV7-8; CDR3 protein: CASSLEGSNYGYTF; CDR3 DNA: TGTGCCAGCAGCTTAGAAGGGAGTAACTATGGCTACACCTTC
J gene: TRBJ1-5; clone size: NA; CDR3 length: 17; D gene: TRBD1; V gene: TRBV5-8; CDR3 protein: CASSRMGQTRSNQPQHF; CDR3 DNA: TGTGCCAGCAGCAGGATGGGACAGACCCGAAGCAATCAGCCCCAGCATTTT
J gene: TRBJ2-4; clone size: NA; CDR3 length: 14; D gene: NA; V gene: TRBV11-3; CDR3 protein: CASSLGGGENIQYF; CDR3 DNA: TGTGCCAGCAGCTTAGGAGGCGGAGAAAACATTCAGTACTTC
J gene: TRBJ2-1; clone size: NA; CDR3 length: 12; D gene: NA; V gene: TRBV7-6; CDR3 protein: CASSHPGREQFF; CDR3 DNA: TGTGCCAGCAGCCACCCAGGGCGGGAGCAGTTCTTC
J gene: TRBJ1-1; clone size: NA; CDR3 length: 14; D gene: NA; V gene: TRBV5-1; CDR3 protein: CASSDEAVNTEAFF; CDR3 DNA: TGCGCCAGCAGCGATGAGGCCGTGAACACTGAAGCTTTCTTT
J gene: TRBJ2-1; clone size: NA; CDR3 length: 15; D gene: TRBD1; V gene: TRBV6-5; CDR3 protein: CASSYTGGAYNEQFF; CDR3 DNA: TGTGCCAGCAGTTACACAGGGGGCGCTTACAATGAGCAGTTCTTC
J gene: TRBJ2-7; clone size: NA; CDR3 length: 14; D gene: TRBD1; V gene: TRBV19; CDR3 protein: CASADDRGRNEQYF; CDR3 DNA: TGTGCCAGTGCTGATGACAGGGGTAGGAACGAGCAGTACTTC
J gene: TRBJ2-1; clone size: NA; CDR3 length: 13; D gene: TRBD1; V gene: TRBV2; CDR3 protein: CASSTQGAGEQFF; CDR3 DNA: TGTGCCAGCAGTACACAGGGGGCGGGTGAGCAGTTCTTC
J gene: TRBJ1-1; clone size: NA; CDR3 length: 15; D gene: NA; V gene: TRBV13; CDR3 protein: CASSSVTVGTPEAFF; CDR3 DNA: TGTGCCAGCAGCTCCGTAACCGTAGGGACTCCTGAAGCTTTCTTT
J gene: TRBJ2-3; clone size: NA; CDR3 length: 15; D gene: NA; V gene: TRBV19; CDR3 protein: CASSIAGTSTDTQYF; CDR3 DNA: TGTGCCAGTAGTATAGCCGGTACTAGCACAGATACGCAGTATTTT
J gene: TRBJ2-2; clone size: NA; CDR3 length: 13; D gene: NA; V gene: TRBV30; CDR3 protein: CAWRGQLTGELFF; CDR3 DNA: TGTGCCTGGAGAGGACAGTTAACCGGGGAGCTGTTTTTT
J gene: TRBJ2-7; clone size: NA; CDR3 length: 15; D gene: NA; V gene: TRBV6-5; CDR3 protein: CASKQSETDNYEQYF; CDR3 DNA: TGTGCCAGCAAGCAGTCGGAGACTGATAACTACGAGCAGTACTTC
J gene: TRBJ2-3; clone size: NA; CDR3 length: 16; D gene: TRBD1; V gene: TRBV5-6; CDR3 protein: CASMEQGGGTTDTQYF; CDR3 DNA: TGTGCCAGCATGGAACAGGGGGGCGGGACCACAGATACGCAGTATTTT
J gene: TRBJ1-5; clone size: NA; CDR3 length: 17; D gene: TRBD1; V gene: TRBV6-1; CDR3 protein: CASSEALQGAGNQPQHF; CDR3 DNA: TGTGCCAGCAGTGAAGCGCTTCAGGGGGCTGGCAATCAGCCCCAGCATTTT
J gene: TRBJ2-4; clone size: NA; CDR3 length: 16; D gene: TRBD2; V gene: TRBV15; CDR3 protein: CATSRASGVAKNIQYF; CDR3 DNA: TGTGCCACCAGCAGAGCTAGCGGGGTAGCCAAAAACATTCAGTACTTC
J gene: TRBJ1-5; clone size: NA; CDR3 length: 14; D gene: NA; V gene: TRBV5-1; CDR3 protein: CASSLLGGDQPQHF; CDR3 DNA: TGCGCCAGCAGCCTCCTCGGCGGGGATCAGCCCCAGCATTTT
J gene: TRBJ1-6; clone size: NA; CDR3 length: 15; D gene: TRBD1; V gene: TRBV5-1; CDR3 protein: CASSLGGQGRSPLHF; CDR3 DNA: TGCGCCAGCAGCTTGGGTGGACAGGGGCGATCACCCCTCCACTTT
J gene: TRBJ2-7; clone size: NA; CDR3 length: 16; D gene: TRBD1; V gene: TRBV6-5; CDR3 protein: CASSYQPGQGLSEQYF; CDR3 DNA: TGTGCCAGCAGTTACCAACCGGGACAGGGGCTCTCCGAGCAGTACTTC